This entry lists 17 T cell receptor beta chains sequenced from one sample in a study of a mutant IDH1 vaccine in newly diagnosed glioma. Profiled with immunoSEQ multiplex PCR; TCRdb holds only in-frame clones, not every one. The sample lists tens of thousands of clones; roughly 68% were seen once. Antigen specificity for these receptors is unknown. Time point given: week 35, safety follow-up. Topical imiquimod was applied with each vaccine dose, which held 300 ug of mutant IDH1 20-mer peptide. The sample here was PBMCs, taken from a glioma patient whose treatment included an IDH1 peptide vaccine. The receptors shown here come from a man over 45 with glioma.

This clone was seen many times. The chain carries TRBV7-6 and TRBJ2-2; TRBD2 is a possible D gene (6 bases). Germline CDR1 and CDR2: SGHVS and FNYEAQ. V lost 0 bases and J 7 bases, leaving 6 bases between the germline ends. CDR3 size: 13 residues. The CDR3 loop is CASSLATSGELFF. The CDR3 DNA is TGTGCCAGCAGCTTAGCGACTAGCGGGGAGCTGTTTTTT.

V and J are TRBV5-4 and TRBJ1-6, with D possibly being TRBD1 (6 bases). V lost 0 bases, J lost 0 bases, and 10 bases lay in between. The germline CDR1 and CDR2 sequences are SGHNT and YYREEE (reference sequence). This CDR3 comprises 17 residues. CDR3 DNA: TGTGCCAGCAGCTTGGCACAGGGTATCTCCTATAATTCACCCCTCCACTTT. Its protein product is CASSLAQGISYNSPLHF.

This clone has only a few counts. The V and J genes are TRBV29-1 and TRBJ2-3, with TRBD1 matching over 8 bases. V was pared by 2 bases and J by 4 bases, with 11 bases of the junction left unmatched. Germline values: CDR1 SQVTM, CDR2 ANQGSEA. CDR3 length: 16 amino acids. CDR3 coding DNA: TGCAGCGTTGAAAGGGCCGACAGGGGAAAGGCAGATACGCAGTATTTT. Translated, it gives CSVERADRGKADTQYF.

V usage is TRBV6-6 and J usage is TRBJ1-5; no clear D gene. This CDR3 has 16 amino acids. Germline V gene lookup returns CDR1 MNHNY and CDR2 SVGAGI (reference sequence). V was shortened by 6 bases and J by 5 bases, with 20 bases between the two germline ends. CDR3 sequence reads: CASSPTEGTQYQPQHF. CDR3 nucleotide sequence: TGTGCCAGCAGCCCTACCGAAGGCACGCAGTATCAGCCCCAGCATTTT.

The chain couples TRBV4-1 to TRBJ1-1; D is perhaps TRBD1 (5 bases). V was trimmed by 0 bases and J by 11 bases, leaving 16 bases between them. Germline lookup yields CDR1 MGHRA and CDR2 YSYEKL. The CDR3 is 14 amino acids. CDR3 coding DNA: TGCGCCAGCAGCCAAGAATCGCAATATTGGGGGGCTTTCTTT. Amino acid sequence: CASSQESQYWGAFF.

To note about this clone: Germline is not matched at one junction end, which may reflect a read error. The chain is built from TRBV11-2 and TRBJ2-7, with D possibly being TRBD1 (6 bases). CDR1 and CDR2 (germline): SGHAT, FQNNGV. This CDR3 is built from 12 residues. The CDR3 region is CASSLDRDTASF. The CDR3 DNA sequence: TGTGCCAGCAGCTTAGATAGGGACACGGCCTCCTTC.

This chain uses TRBV30 with TRBJ2-3, with D unclear. The length of the CDR3 is 12 residues. Germline V CDR1 and CDR2: GTSNPN, SVGIG (reference sequence). Trimming cost V 8 bases and J 9 bases, with 18 bases left between them. In nucleotides, the CDR3 is TGTGCCGTTAGTCCTAGGGCCTTAACGCAGTATTTT. Translating it yields CAVSPRALTQYF.

This clone was observed a few times. The V gene is TRBV11-2, the J gene TRBJ1-6; no clear D. CDR1 is SGHAT, CDR2 FQNNGV, per germline. Trimming left V 0 bases short and J 10 bases short, with 7 bases between. This CDR3 comprises 13 residues. DNA for the CDR3: TGTGCCAGCAGCTTAGAACGAAGCTCACCCCTCCACTTT. Its protein product is CASSLERSSPLHF.

The rearrangement joins TRBV5-3 to TRBJ2-7, with 16 bases identical to TRBD2. TRBV5-3 is classed as an ORF, of uncertain function. CDR3 length equals 15 residues. The V segment lost 5 bases and the J segment 5 bases; nucleotides outside the gene matches: 4. In DNA, the CDR3 is TGTGCCAGAAGGGGACTAGCGGGGGGGGACCACGAGCAGTACTTC. It yields the protein CARRGLAGGDHEQYF.

The chain recombines TRBV29-1 with TRBJ2-7; TRBD2 matches at 7 bases. CDR3 length equals 12 residues. V shed 7 bases, J shed 5 bases, and the junction held 8 bases outside the gene matches. Germline CDR1 and CDR2: SQVTM and ANQGSEA. The CDR3 sequence is CSAGGDPHEQYF. In DNA, the CDR3 is TGCAGCGCTGGGGGGGACCCTCACGAGCAGTACTTC.

The table lists this clone with a few counts. This chain's CDR3 is CASSEGNEQFF. Written as DNA, the CDR3 is TGTGCCAGCAGTGAGGGTAATGAGCAGTTCTTC. The chain uses TRBV27 and TRBJ2-1, with D possibly TRBD2 on 5 matching bases. Germline V gene data show CDR1 as MNHEY and CDR2 as SMNVEV (reference sequence). CDR3 length: 11 residues. Trimming pared 5 bases from V and 7 bases from J, leaving 6 bases between.

This clone was recorded a few times. The V gene is TRBV7-4, the J gene TRBJ1-5, with no clear D. CDR3 length equals 8 residues. The germline gives CDR1 SGHVT, CDR2 SQSDAQ. Trimming took 11 bases from V and 6 from J, leaving 2 bases between them. The CDR3 region has the DNA TGTGCCTGTCAGCCCCAGCATTTT. Translating gives CACQPQHF.

Only a few counts were recorded for this clone. This rearrangement joins TRBV11-2 to TRBJ1-2; no reliable D call. CDR1 is SGHAT and CDR2 is FQNNGV in the germline V gene. The length of the CDR3 is 17 residues. Between the trimmed V and J ends, which lost 1 base and 4 bases, there was a span of 19 bases. The CDR3 loop is CASSLGSRVAESYGYTF. CDR3 DNA: TGTGCCAGCAGCTTAGGTAGTAGAGTGGCAGAATCCTATGGCTACACCTTC. Full variable domain (missing parts from reference TRBV11-2 and TRBJ1-2): EAGVAQSPRYKIIEKRQSVAFWCNPISGHATLYWYQQILGQGPKLLIQFQNNGVVDDSQLPKDRFSAERLKGVDSTLKIQPAKLEDSAVYLCASSLGSRVAESYGYTFGSGTRLTVV.

The V and J genes are TRBV28 and TRBJ1-2; 9 nucleotides align to TRBD1. This CDR3 comprises 15 residues. CDR1 and CDR2 from the germline V gene are MDHEN and SYDVKM. V was pared by 4 bases and J by 8 bases, with 11 bases of the junction left unmatched. The CDR3 region is CASSSLYRGRMGYTF. CDR3 sequence (DNA): TGTGCCAGCAGTTCTCTCTACAGGGGGCGGATGGGCTACACCTTC.

This chain uses TRBV9 with TRBJ1-6; the D is unclear. Trimming removed 0 bases at V and 5 bases at J, with 9 bases between. Germline V gene lookup returns CDR1 SGDLS and CDR2 YYNGEE. The CDR3 contains 15 residues. The CDR3 reads CASSVGVGNNSPLHF. The CDR3, as DNA: TGTGCCAGCAGCGTAGGCGTAGGGAATAATTCACCCCTCCACTTT. The full variable domain, completed using reference TRBV9 and TRBJ1-6, is DSGVTQTPKHLITATGQRVTLRCSPRSGDLSVYWYQQSLDQGLQFLIQYYNGEERAKGNILERFSAQQFPDLHSELNLSSLELGDSALYFCASSVGVGNNSPLHFGNGTRLTVT.

This clone came up once. The chain has TRBV2 and TRBJ2-2; TRBD2 matches at 11 bases. V lost 7 bases to trimming and J lost 5 bases; unmatched junction nucleotides: 9. Per germline, CDR1 SNHLY and CDR2 FYNNEI. This CDR3 region has 16 residues. In DNA form, the CDR3 reads TGTGCCAGCACGGCTAGCGGGGGGCCCGGGACCGGGGAGCTGTTTTTT. Protein product: CASTASGGPGTGELFF. The whole variable domain, remainder taken from reference TRBV2 and TRBJ2-2, is EPEVTQTPSHQVTQMGQEVILRCVPISNHLYFYWYRQILGQKVEFLVSFYNNEISEKSEIFDDQFSVERPDGSNFTLKIRSTKLEDSAMYFCASTASGGPGTGELFFGEGSRLTVL.

The rearrangement links TRBV9 to TRBJ2-2; D is uncertain. There are 16 residues in the CDR3. The germline V gene has CDR1 SGDLS and CDR2 YYNGEE. Trimming stripped 5 bases from V and 0 bases from J, with 14 bases between. The CDR3 sequence: CASRPPGSPNTGELFF. CDR3 DNA: TGTGCCAGCAGGCCCCCCGGCAGTCCGAACACCGGGGAGCTGTTTTTT.